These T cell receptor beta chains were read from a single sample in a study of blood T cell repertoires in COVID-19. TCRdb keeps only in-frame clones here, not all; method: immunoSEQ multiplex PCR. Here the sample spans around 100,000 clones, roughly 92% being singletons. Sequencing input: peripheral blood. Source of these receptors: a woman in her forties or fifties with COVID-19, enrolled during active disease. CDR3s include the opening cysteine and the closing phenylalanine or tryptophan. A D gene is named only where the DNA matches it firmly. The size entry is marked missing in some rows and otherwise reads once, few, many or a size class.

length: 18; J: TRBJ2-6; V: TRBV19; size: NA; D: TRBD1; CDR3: CASSTLPPTGDGANVLTF; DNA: TGTGCCAGTAGTACCCTTCCTCCTACAGGGGATGGGGCCAACGTCCTGACTTTC
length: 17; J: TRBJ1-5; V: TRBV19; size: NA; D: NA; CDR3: CASSILAMGLTNQPQHF; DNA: TGTGCCAGTAGTATATTGGCCATGGGACTGACTAATCAGCCCCAGCATTTT
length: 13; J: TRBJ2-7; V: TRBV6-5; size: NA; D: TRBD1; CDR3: CASSLTGNYEQYF; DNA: TGTGCCAGCAGCTTGACAGGGAACTACGAGCAGTACTTC
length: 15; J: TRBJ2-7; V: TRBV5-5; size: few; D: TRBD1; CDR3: CASSSRTGSNYEQYF; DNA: TGTGCCAGCAGCTCCCGGACAGGGTCCAACTACGAGCAGTACTTC
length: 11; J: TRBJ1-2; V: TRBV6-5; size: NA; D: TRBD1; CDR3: CASGTGHGYTF; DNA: TGTGCCAGCGGGACAGGGCATGGCTACACCTTC
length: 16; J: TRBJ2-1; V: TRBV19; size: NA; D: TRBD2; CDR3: CASSEPGLAGDNEQFF; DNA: TGTGCCAGTAGCGAACCGGGACTAGCGGGGGATAATGAGCAGTTCTTC
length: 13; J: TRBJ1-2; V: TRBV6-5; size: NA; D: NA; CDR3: CASSTGGGNGYTF; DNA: TGTGCCAGCAGCACCGGGGGGGGTAATGGCTACACCTTC
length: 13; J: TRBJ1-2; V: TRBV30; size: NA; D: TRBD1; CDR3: CAWGPGQGSLYTF; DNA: TGTGCCTGGGGTCCGGGACAGGGTAGTCTCTACACCTTC
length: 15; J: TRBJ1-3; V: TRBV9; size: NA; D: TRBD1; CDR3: CASSVEGTGRNTIYF; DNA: TGTGCCAGCAGCGTAGAGGGGACAGGTCGAAACACCATATATTTT
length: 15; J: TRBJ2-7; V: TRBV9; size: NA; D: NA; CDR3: CASSGGGHSSYEQYF; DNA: TGTGCCAGCAGCGGAGGTGGACACAGCTCCTACGAGCAGTACTTC
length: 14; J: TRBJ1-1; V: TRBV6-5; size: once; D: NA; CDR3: CASSYGTHRSEAFF; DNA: TGTGCCAGCAGTTATGGGACTCATCGATCTGAAGCTTTCTTT
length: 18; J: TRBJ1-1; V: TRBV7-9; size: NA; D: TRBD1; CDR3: CASSFLVLRDSRYTEAFF; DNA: TGTGCCAGCAGCTTTTTAGTTTTAAGGGACAGTCGATACACTGAAGCTTTCTTT
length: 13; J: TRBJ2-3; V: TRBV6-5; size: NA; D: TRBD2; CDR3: CASRRTRSDTQYF; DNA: TGTGCCAGCAGACGGACTAGATCGGATACGCAGTATTTT
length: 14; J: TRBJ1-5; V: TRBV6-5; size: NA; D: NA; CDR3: CASSLNRVDQPQHF; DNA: TGTGCCAGCAGTCTGAACAGGGTAGATCAGCCCCAGCATTTT
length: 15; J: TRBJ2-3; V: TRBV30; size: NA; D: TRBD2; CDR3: CAWSVIGGATDTQYF; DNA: TGTGCCTGGAGTGTGATCGGGGGGGCCACAGATACGCAGTATTTT
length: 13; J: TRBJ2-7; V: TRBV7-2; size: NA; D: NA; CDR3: CASSGGGAYEQYF; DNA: TGTGCCAGCAGTGGGGGGGGCGCATACGAGCAGTACTTC
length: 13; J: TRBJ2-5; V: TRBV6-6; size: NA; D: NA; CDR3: CASSQGGAETQYF; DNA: TGTGCCAGCAGCCAAGGAGGGGCAGAGACCCAGTACTTC
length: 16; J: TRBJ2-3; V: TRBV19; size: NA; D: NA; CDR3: CASSSPRGSRTDTQYF; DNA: TGTGCCAGTAGTAGCCCTCGGGGGTCCCGCACAGATACGCAGTATTTT
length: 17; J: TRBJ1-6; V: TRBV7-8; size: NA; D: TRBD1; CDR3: CASSLAGQGRHNSPLHF; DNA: TGTGCCAGCAGCTTAGCGGGACAGGGACGCCATAATTCACCCCTCCACTTT
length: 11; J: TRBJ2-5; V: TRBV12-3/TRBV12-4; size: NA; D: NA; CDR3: CASTQGGTQYF; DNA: TGTGCCAGCACCCAAGGGGGGACCCAGTACTTC
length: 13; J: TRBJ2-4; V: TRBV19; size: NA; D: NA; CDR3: CASSIGTFGIQYF; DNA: TGTGCCAGTAGTATAGGGACATTTGGCATTCAGTACTTC
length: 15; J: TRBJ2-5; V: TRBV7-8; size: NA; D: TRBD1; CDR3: CASSFGQVQQETQYF; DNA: TGTGCCAGCAGCTTCGGACAGGTCCAGCAAGAGACCCAGTACTTC
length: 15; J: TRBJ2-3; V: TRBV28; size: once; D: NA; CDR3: CASSLSLVLTDTQYF; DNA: TGTGCCAGCAGTTTATCGCTAGTTTTAACAGATACGCAGTATTTT
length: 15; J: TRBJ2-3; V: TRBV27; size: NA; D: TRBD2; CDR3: CASTFRGGFTDTQYF; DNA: TGTGCCAGCACCTTTCGCGGGGGGTTCACAGATACGCAGTATTTT
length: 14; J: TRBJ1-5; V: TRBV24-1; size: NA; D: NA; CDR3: CATSDSGPGQPQHF; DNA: TGTGCCACCAGTGATTCAGGGCCCGGACAGCCCCAGCATTTT
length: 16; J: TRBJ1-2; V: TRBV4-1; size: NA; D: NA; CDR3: CASSQVSVVTFYGYTF; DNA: TGCGCCAGCAGCCAAGTATCGGTTGTCACCTTCTATGGCTACACCTTC
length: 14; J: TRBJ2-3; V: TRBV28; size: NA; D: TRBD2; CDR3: CASSSYGTRGTQYF; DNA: TGTGCCAGCAGTTCCTACGGGACTAGGGGTACGCAGTATTTT
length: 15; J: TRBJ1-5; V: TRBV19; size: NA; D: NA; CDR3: CASSMTGTFSQPQHF; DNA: TGTGCCAGTAGTATGACCGGGACATTTAGTCAGCCCCAGCATTTT
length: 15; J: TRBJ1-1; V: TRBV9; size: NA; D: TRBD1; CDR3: CASSVGAGGSTEAFF; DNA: TGTGCCAGCAGCGTCGGGGCAGGGGGTTCTACTGAAGCTTTCTTT
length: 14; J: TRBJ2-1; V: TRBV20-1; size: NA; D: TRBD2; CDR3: CSASGGLAGYEQFF; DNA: TGCAGTGCTAGTGGGGGACTAGCGGGCTACGAGCAGTTCTTC
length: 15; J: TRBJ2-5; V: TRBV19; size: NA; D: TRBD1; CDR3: CATISRDRAQETQYF; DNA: TGTGCCACTATCAGCCGGGACAGGGCCCAAGAGACCCAGTACTTC
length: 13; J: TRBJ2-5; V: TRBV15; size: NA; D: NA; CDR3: CATNTNKGQTQYF; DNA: TGTGCCACCAATACCAACAAGGGGCAAACCCAGTACTTC
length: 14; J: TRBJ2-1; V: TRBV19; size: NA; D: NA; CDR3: CASSIDRSIDEQFF; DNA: TGTGCCAGTAGTATAGATCGGAGTATCGATGAGCAGTTCTTC
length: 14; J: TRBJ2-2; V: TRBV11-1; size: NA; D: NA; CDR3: CASSLIPDTGELFF; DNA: TGTGCCAGCAGCTTAATCCCAGACACCGGGGAGCTGTTTTTT
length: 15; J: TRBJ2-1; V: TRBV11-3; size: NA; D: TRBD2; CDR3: CASSARGDSYNEQFF; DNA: TGTGCCAGCAGCGCGCGGGGGGACTCCTACAATGAGCAGTTCTTC
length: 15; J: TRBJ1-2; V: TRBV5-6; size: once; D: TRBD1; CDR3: CASSLGYRGRDGYTF; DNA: TGTGCCAGCAGCTTGGGTTACAGGGGGCGCGATGGCTACACCTTC
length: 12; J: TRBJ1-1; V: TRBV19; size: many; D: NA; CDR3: CASGEGTTEAFF; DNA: TGTGCCAGTGGGGAGGGGACGACTGAAGCTTTCTTT
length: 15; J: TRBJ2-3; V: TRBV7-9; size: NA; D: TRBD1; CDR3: CASSRGQGAGDTQYF; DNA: TGTGCCAGCAGCCGCGGACAGGGGGCGGGAGATACGCAGTATTTT
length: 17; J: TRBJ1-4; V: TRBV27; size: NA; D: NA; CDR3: CASSPRGTRFNEEKLFF; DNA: TGTGCCAGCAGTCCCCGCGGGACCAGGTTCAACGAAGAAAAACTGTTTTTT
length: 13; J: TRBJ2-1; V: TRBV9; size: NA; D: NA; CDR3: CASGRSSYNEQFF; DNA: TGTGCCAGCGGGCGCAGCTCCTACAATGAGCAGTTCTTC
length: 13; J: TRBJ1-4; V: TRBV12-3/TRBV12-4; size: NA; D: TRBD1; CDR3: CASSRDRVEKLFF; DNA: TGTGCCAGCAGTAGAGACAGGGTTGAAAAACTGTTTTTT
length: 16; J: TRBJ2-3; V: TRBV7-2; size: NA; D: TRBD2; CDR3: CASSLLAGPSTDTQYF; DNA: TGTGCCAGCAGCTTACTAGCGGGCCCTAGCACAGATACGCAGTATTTT
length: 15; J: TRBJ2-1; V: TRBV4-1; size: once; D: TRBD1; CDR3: CASSHRQGDRNEQFF; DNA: TGCGCCAGCAGCCACAGACAGGGAGATAGGAATGAGCAGTTCTTC
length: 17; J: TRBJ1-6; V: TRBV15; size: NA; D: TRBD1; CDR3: CATSRVLQGPKTSPLHF; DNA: TGTGCCACCAGCCGGGTGCTACAGGGGCCTAAAACTTCACCCCTCCACTTT
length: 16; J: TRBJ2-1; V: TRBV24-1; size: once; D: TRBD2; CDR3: CATSENKGLALNEQFF; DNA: TGTGCCACCAGTGAAAATAAGGGACTAGCCTTGAATGAGCAGTTCTTC
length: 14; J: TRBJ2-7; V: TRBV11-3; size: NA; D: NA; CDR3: CASSAALEGDEQYF; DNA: TGTGCCAGCAGCGCGGCGCTCGAGGGAGACGAGCAGTACTTC